This T cell receptor (beta chain) comes out of a study of PD-L1 blockade in urothelial cancer. Across the study: T cells numbered a median of roughly 150,000 in the blood samples. Study results and limitations: Those with durable benefit had larger increases in tumor-associated blood clones at 3 weeks.

In each PCR, synthetic TCR analog templates were spiked in. The repertoire was sequenced with immunoSEQ multiplex PCR; TCRdb's copy has only in-frame clones and lacks some. The table records 50,000 or so clones, roughly 88% of them present only once. The CDR3 length is 15 residues. J gave up 2 bases and V 5 bases, and 8 bases lay outside the gene matches. Germline CDR1 reads MNHEY; CDR2 reads SMNVEV (reference sequence). Time point in this sample: peripheral blood 6 weeks after treatment start. Anywhere from 1 to 8 samples came from each patient, spanning pretreatment and on-treatment. In the case of this clone: Its cognate antigen is unknown. The same CDR3 is also encoded by other DNA sequences in this sample.

This chain links TRBV27 with TRBJ2-7, with 8 bases fitting TRBD2. Sequences were derived from PBMCs, sampled around atezolizumab (anti-PD-L1) treatment. This sequence was found in a man over 45 with urothelial cancer. The CDR3 here is CASSGGRRLTYEQYF. The CDR3 DNA sequence: TGTGCCAGCAGTGGCGGGAGGCGGCTGACCTACGAGCAGTACTTC.